What follows is one T cell receptor (beta chain) and its context. The protocol was immunoSEQ multiplex PCR, while the TCRdb copy is restricted to in-frame clones and leaves out a portion. This sample carries about 130,000 clones, roughly 87% of them seen once, and the ten largest clones take under 2%. This sample was included in a study of control samples from healthy donors and cancer patients. The clonotype originates from a man aged 18 to 30 in good health. Sequencing was done on a sample of blood.

The CDR3 spells CAWSRQDSPLHF. The CDR3 nucleotides read TGTGCCTGGAGTCGTCAGGATTCACCCCTCCACTTT. J is TRBJ1-6 and V is TRBV30; D is unclear. V lost 2 bases and J lost 8, with 7 bases in between. Germline V CDR1 and CDR2: GTSNPN, SVGIG (reference sequence). The CDR3 has 12 residues.